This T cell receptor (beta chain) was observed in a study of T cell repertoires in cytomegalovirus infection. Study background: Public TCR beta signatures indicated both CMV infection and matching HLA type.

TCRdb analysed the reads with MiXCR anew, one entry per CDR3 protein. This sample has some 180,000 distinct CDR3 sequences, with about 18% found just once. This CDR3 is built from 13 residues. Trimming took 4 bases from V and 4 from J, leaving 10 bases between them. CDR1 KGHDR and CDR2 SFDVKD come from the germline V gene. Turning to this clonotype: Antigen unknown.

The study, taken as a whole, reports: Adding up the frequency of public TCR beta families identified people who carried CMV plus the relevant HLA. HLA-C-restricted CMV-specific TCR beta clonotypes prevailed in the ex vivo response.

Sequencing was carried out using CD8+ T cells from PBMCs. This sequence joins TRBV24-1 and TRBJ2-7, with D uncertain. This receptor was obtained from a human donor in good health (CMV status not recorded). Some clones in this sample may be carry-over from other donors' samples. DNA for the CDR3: TGTGCCACCAGTGACCCGACAAGTTACGAGCAGTACTTC. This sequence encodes CATSDPTSYEQYF.